The TCR beta chain described here comes from a study of patients and donors after allogeneic stem cell transplantation. Germline-derived CDR1 and CDR2 are SEHNR and FQNEAQ (reference sequence). Trimming took 3 bases from V and 8 from J, leaving 5 bases between them. This CDR3 comprises 12 residues. TCRdb itself ran the RT-PCR reads through MiXCR, one entry per CDR3 protein. Seen here are more than 150,000 distinct CDR3 sequences, approximately 25% observed once, and the top ten hold around 26%. The TCR originated in a human donor who was either an allogeneic HSCT recipient or a stem cell or donor lymphocyte infusion donor (not recorded which). It is not recorded whose cells these are; they may come from a transplant donor. Material for sequencing was blood, either unsorted or a sorted T cell fraction (not recorded which). The V call is TRBV7-9, the J call TRBJ1-6; D remains unclear. The CDR3 sequence: CASSFTDSPLHF. DNA of the CDR3: TGTGCCAGCAGCTTCACGGATTCACCCCTCCACTTT.